The 8 T cell receptor beta chains reported below all come from one sample, sequenced in a study of monozygotic twins with inflammatory bowel disease. From the 5' RACE reads, TCRdb lists one entry per CDR3 protein and no DNA. This sample's clone table lists around 450,000 distinct CDR3 sequences. Sequenced material: blood. These receptors all come from a human donor with ulcerative colitis or Crohn's disease, or a healthy co-twin of an affected twin (not recorded which).

This sequence joins TRBV12-3 or TRBV12-4 and TRBJ1-2; TCRdb lists TRBD1, though no DNA is available to test this call. This CDR3 comprises 15 residues. CDR3 amino acids: CASSFGQATGYGYTF.

J is TRBJ2-1 and V is TRBV29-1; the D gene TCRdb calls, TRBD1, cannot be checked with no DNA. This CDR3 comprises 12 residues. Germline V gene data show CDR1 as SQVTM and CDR2 as ANQGSEA. CDR3 sequence reads: CSVEPGVGEQFF.

V gene TRBV7-8 combines with J gene TRBJ1-2; TCRdb lists TRBD1, though no DNA is available to test this call. There are 14 residues in the CDR3. The V gene's germline CDR1 is SGHVS and CDR2 FQNEAQ. CDR3 sequence reads: CASSSNRAGYGYTF.

The chain joins TRBV5-4 to TRBJ2-3. This CDR3 is built from 13 residues. The germline gives CDR1 SGHNT, CDR2 YYREEE (reference sequence). The CDR3 is CASSPQGTDTQYF.

The V gene is TRBV6-1, the J gene TRBJ1-2; absent DNA, TCRdb's TRBD1 call cannot be checked. The length of the CDR3 is 14 residues. Germline V CDR1 and CDR2: MNHNS, SASEGT. CDR3 amino acids: CASSASPDYYGYTF.

This chain joins TRBV20-1 and TRBJ1-2; TCRdb reports TRBD1, a call that lacks DNA to check it against. Germline-derived CDR1 and CDR2 are DFQATT and SNEGSKA (reference sequence). CDR3 length: 12 residues. CDR3: CSAIGGNYGYTF.

The chain has TRBV4-1 and TRBJ2-3; absent DNA, TCRdb's TRBD1 call cannot be checked. CDR1 and CDR2 from the germline V gene are MGHRA and YSYEKL. This CDR3 has 15 amino acids. The CDR3 sequence: CASSQGPGAPDTQYF.

The chain uses TRBV5-1 and TRBJ1-1; as DNA is missing, the TRBD1 call by TCRdb cannot be tested. In germline, CDR1 is SGHRS, CDR2 YFSETQ. This CDR3 spans 15 amino acids. The CDR3: CASSLATGTNTEAFF.